A selection of T cell receptor beta chains follows, all from one sample in a study of cytomegalovirus exposure and HLA in healthy donors. Sequenced by immunoSEQ multiplex PCR; TCRdb stores in-frame clones only, minus some. This sample carries under 150,000 clones, with 2% going to the ten biggest clones. The sequenced material came from PBMCs. All receptors come from a woman aged 60 to 75 in good health and CMV-seronegative. Each CDR3 is given with its conserved first and last residue. Fields, in order: J gene, CDR3 length, D gene, V gene, CDR3 protein, CDR3 DNA. The D gene is left open where the match is weak.

J gene: TRBJ2-2; CDR3 length: 16; D gene: .; V gene: TRBV6-1; CDR3 protein: CASSVDAGVDTGELFF; CDR3 DNA: TGTGCCAGCAGTGTAGACGCAGGGGTAGACACCGGGGAGCTGTTTTTT
J gene: TRBJ2-7; CDR3 length: 18; D gene: .; V gene: TRBV28; CDR3 protein: CASSLSFVFEENYYEQYF; CDR3 DNA: TGTGCCAGCAGTTTATCGTTTGTATTTGAGGAGAATTACTACGAGCAGTACTTC
J gene: TRBJ2-7; CDR3 length: 14; D gene: TRBD2; V gene: TRBV7-3; CDR3 protein: CASSIAGGSYEQYF; CDR3 DNA: TGTGCCAGCAGCATAGCGGGGGGGAGCTACGAGCAGTACTTC
J gene: TRBJ1-6; CDR3 length: 17; D gene: TRBD1; V gene: TRBV13; CDR3 protein: CASSPRTGTAYNSPLHF; CDR3 DNA: TGTGCCAGCAGCCCCCGTACCGGGACAGCCTATAATTCACCCCTCCACTTT
J gene: TRBJ2-3; CDR3 length: 13; D gene: .; V gene: TRBV7-8; CDR3 protein: CASSFSVTDTQYF; CDR3 DNA: TGTGCCAGCAGCTTTAGCGTCACAGATACGCAGTATTTT
J gene: TRBJ2-1; CDR3 length: 13; D gene: .; V gene: TRBV7-9; CDR3 protein: CASSLFGADEQFF; CDR3 DNA: TGTGCCAGCAGCCTCTTTGGAGCCGATGAGCAGTTCTTC
J gene: TRBJ2-7; CDR3 length: 14; D gene: .; V gene: TRBV5-4; CDR3 protein: CASSEGWSSYEQYF; CDR3 DNA: TGTGCCAGCAGCGAGGGCTGGAGCTCCTACGAGCAGTACTTC
J gene: TRBJ1-2; CDR3 length: 9; D gene: .; V gene: TRBV20-1; CDR3 protein: CSATPGYTF; CDR3 DNA: TGCAGTGCTACTCCGGGCTACACCTTC
J gene: TRBJ2-7; CDR3 length: 15; D gene: TRBD1; V gene: TRBV6-5; CDR3 protein: CASSYSITGGYEQYF; CDR3 DNA: TGTGCCAGCAGTTACTCGATCACAGGGGGGTACGAGCAGTACTTC
J gene: TRBJ1-2; CDR3 length: 15; D gene: TRBD1; V gene: TRBV5-1; CDR3 protein: CASSLAGQASYGYTF; CDR3 DNA: TGCGCCAGCAGCTTGGCCGGACAGGCAAGCTATGGCTACACCTTC
J gene: TRBJ2-1; CDR3 length: 15; D gene: .; V gene: TRBV4-2; CDR3 protein: CASSQAGRSYNEQFF; CDR3 DNA: TGTGCCAGCAGCCAAGCCGGTAGATCCTACAATGAGCAGTTCTTC
J gene: TRBJ1-5; CDR3 length: 17; D gene: TRBD1; V gene: TRBV23-1; CDR3 protein: CASSQPGTGGLNQPQHF; CDR3 DNA: TGCGCCAGCAGTCAACCCGGGACAGGGGGCCTGAATCAGCCCCAGCATTTT
J gene: TRBJ1-2; CDR3 length: 14; D gene: .; V gene: TRBV5-1; CDR3 protein: CASSPTGINYGYTF; CDR3 DNA: TGCGCCAGCAGCCCTACCGGGATTAACTATGGCTACACCTTC
J gene: TRBJ1-1; CDR3 length: 13; D gene: .; V gene: TRBV7-8; CDR3 protein: CASSKAGDTEAFF; CDR3 DNA: TGTGCCAGCAGCAAAGCCGGGGACACTGAAGCTTTCTTT
J gene: TRBJ2-2; CDR3 length: 17; D gene: TRBD2; V gene: TRBV7-9; CDR3 protein: CASSLGGTSRNTGELFF; CDR3 DNA: TGTGCCAGCAGCTTGGGCGGGACTAGCCGGAACACCGGGGAGCTGTTTTTT
J gene: TRBJ2-3; CDR3 length: 14; D gene: TRBD1; V gene: TRBV2; CDR3 protein: CASSGQGGTDTQYF; CDR3 DNA: TGTGCCAGCTCGGGACAGGGGGGCACAGATACGCAGTATTTT
J gene: TRBJ1-1; CDR3 length: 15; D gene: .; V gene: TRBV2; CDR3 protein: CASSDPGESNTEAFF; CDR3 DNA: TGTGCCAGCAGTGACCCAGGGGAGTCGAACACTGAAGCTTTCTTT
J gene: TRBJ2-5; CDR3 length: 12; D gene: TRBD2; V gene: TRBV30; CDR3 protein: CAWSPGGETQYF; CDR3 DNA: TGTGCCTGGAGTCCGGGAGGGGAGACCCAGTACTTC
J gene: TRBJ2-7; CDR3 length: 15; D gene: TRBD1; V gene: TRBV7-9; CDR3 protein: CASSAADRGGYEQYF; CDR3 DNA: TGTGCCAGCAGCGCGGCGGACAGGGGCGGCTACGAGCAGTACTTC
J gene: TRBJ2-3; CDR3 length: 15; D gene: TRBD2; V gene: TRBV28; CDR3 protein: CASRSSGTSPDTQYF; CDR3 DNA: TGTGCCAGCAGGTCTAGCGGGACCTCCCCAGATACGCAGTATTTT
J gene: TRBJ2-7; CDR3 length: 15; D gene: .; V gene: TRBV29-1; CDR3 protein: CSVATGSFIFYEQYF; CDR3 DNA: TGCAGCGTCGCCACCGGGAGCTTCATCTTCTACGAGCAGTACTTC
J gene: TRBJ1-4; CDR3 length: 16; D gene: .; V gene: TRBV7-9; CDR3 protein: CASSVPPPSGNEKLFF; CDR3 DNA: TGTGCCAGCAGCGTCCCACCCCCCAGCGGTAATGAAAAACTGTTTTTT